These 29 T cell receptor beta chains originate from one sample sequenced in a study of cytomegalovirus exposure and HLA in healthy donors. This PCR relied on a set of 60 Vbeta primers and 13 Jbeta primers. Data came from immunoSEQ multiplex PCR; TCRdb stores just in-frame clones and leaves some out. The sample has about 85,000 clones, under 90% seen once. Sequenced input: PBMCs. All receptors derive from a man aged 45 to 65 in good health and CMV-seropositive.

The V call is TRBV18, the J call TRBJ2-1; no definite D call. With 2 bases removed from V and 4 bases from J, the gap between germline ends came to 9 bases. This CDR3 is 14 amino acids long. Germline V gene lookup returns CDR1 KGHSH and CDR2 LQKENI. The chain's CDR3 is CASSPDRAYNEQFF. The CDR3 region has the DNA TGTGCCAGCTCACCAGATAGAGCTTACAATGAGCAGTTCTTC.

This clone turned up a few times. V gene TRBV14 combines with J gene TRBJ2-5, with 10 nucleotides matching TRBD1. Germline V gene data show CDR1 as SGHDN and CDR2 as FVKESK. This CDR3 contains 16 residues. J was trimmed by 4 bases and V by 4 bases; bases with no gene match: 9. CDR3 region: CASSPWTGGGVETQYF. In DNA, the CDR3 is TGTGCCAGCAGCCCCTGGACAGGGGGGGGTGTAGAGACCCAGTACTTC.

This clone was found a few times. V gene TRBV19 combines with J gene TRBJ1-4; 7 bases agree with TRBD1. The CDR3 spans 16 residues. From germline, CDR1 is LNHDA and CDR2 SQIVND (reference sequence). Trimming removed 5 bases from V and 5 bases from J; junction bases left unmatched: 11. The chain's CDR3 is CASSHLPGQRNEKLFF. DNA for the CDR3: TGTGCCAGTAGTCATCTACCGGGACAGAGAAATGAAAAACTGTTTTTT. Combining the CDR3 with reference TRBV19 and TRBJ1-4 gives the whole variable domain DGGITQSPKYLFRKEGQNVTLSCEQNLNHDAMYWYRQDPGQGLRLIYYSQIVNDFQKGDIAEGYSVSREKKESFPLTVTSAQKNPTAFYLCASSHLPGQRNEKLFFGSGTQLSVL.

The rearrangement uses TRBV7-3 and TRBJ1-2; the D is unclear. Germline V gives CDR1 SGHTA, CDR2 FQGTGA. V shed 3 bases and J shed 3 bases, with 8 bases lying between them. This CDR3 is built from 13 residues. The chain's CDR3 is CASSFGGDYGYTF. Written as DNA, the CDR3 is TGTGCCAGCAGCTTTGGCGGGGACTATGGCTACACCTTC.

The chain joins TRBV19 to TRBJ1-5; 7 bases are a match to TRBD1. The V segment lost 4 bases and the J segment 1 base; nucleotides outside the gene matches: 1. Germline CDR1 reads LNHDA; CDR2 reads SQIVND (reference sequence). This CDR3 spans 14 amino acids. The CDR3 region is CASSTTGSNQPQHF. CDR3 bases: TGTGCCAGTAGTACGACAGGGAGCAATCAGCCCCAGCATTTT.

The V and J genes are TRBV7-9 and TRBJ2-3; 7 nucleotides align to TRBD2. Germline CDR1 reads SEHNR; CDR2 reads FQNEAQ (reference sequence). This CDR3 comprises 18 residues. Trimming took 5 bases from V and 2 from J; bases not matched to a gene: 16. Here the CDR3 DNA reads TGTGCCAGCAGCCGGCACCCGACACGAGAGCGGGACACAGATACGCAGTATTTT. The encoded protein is CASSRHPTRERDTDTQYF.

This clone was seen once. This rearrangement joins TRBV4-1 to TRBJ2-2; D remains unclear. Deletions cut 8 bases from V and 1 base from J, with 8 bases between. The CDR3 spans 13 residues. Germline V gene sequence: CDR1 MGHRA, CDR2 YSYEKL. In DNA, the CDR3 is TGCGCCAGCCCAGGAAGGAACACCGGGGAGCTGTTTTTT. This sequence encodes CASPGRNTGELFF.

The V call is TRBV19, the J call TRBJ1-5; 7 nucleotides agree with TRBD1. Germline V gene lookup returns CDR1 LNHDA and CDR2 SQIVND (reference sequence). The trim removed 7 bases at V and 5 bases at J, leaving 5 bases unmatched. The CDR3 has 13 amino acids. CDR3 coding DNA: TGTGCCAGTAAGGGGGCGAGGGATCAGCCCCAGCATTTT. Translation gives CASKGARDQPQHF.

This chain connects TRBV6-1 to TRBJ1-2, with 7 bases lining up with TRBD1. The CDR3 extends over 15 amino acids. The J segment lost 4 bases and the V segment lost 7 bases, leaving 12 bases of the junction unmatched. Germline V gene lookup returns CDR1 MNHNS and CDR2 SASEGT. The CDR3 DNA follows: TGTGCCAGCAAATCGAGAGACAGGGCTAGCTATGGCTACACCTTC. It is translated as CASKSRDRASYGYTF.

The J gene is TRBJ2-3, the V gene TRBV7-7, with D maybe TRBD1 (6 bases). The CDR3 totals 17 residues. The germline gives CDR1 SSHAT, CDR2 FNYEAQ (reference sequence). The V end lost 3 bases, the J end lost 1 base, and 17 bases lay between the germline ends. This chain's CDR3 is CASSLGDNGWGTDTQYF. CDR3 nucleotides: TGTGCCAGCAGCTTGGGGGACAATGGGTGGGGCACAGATACGCAGTATTTT. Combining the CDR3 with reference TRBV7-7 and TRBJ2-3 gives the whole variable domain GAGVSQSPRYKVTKRGQDVTLRCDPISSHATLYWYQQALGQGPEFLTYFNYEAQPDKSGLPSDRFSAERPEGSISTLTIQRTEQRDSAMYRCASSLGDNGWGTDTQYFGPGTRLTVL.

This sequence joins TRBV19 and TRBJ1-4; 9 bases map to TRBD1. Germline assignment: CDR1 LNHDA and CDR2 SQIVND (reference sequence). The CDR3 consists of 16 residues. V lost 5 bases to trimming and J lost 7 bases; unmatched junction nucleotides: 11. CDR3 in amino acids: CASSLTWDRETEKLFF. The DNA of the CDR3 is TGTGCCAGTAGTCTAACCTGGGACAGGGAAACTGAAAAACTGTTTTTT.

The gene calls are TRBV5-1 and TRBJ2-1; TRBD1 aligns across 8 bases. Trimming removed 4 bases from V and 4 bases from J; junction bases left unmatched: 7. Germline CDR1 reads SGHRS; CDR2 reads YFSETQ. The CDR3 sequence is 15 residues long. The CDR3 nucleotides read TGCGCCAGCAGCCCCGGGACAGGAGGTTACAATGAGCAGTTCTTC. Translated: CASSPGTGGYNEQFF.

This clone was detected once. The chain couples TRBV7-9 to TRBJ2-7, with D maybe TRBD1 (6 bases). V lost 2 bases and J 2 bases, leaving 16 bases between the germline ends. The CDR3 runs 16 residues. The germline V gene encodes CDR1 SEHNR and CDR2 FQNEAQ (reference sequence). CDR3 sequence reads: CASSLSGENRPYEQYF. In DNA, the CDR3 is TGTGCCAGCAGCTTATCAGGGGAGAACAGACCCTACGAGCAGTACTTC.

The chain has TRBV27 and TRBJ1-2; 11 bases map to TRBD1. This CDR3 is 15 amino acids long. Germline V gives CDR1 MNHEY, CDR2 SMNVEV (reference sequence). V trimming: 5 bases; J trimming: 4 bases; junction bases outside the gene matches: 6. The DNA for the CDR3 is TGTGCCAGCAGTCCCTGGGACAGGGGGACCTATGGCTACACCTTC. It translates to CASSPWDRGTYGYTF.

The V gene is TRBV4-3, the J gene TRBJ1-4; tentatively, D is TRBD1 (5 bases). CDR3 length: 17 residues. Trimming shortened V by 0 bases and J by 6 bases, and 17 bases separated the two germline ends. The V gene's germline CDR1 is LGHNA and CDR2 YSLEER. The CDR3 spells CASSQDASGARDEKLFF. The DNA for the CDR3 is TGCGCCAGCAGCCAAGATGCCTCTGGGGCAAGGGATGAAAAACTGTTTTTT.

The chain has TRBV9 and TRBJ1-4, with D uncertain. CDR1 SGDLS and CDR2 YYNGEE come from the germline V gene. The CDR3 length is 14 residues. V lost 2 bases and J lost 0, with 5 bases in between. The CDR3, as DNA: TGTGCCAGCAGCGTCTCAGCAACTAATGAAAAACTGTTTTTT. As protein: CASSVSATNEKLFF.

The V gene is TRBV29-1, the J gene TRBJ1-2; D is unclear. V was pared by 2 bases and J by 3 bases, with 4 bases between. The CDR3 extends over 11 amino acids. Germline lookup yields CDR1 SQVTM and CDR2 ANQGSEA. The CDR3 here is CSVEQYYGYTF. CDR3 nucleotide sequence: TGCAGCGTTGAACAGTACTATGGCTACACCTTC.

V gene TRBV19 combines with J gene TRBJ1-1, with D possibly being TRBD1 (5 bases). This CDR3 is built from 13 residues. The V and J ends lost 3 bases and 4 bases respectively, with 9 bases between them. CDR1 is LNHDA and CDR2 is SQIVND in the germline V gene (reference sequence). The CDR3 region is CASSMTATTEAFF. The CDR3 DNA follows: TGTGCCAGTAGTATGACAGCGACCACTGAAGCTTTCTTT. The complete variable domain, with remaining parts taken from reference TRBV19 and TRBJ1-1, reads DGGITQSPKYLFRKEGQNVTLSCEQNLNHDAMYWYRQDPGQGLRLIYYSQIVNDFQKGDIAEGYSVSREKKESFPLTVTSAQKNPTAFYLCASSMTATTEAFFGQGTRLTVV.

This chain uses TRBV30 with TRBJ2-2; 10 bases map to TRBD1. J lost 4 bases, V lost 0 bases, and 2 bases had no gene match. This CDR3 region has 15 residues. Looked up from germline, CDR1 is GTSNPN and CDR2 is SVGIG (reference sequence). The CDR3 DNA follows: TGTGCCTGGAGTGTTCGGGACAGGGGCACCGGGGAGCTGTTTTTT. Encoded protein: CAWSVRDRGTGELFF. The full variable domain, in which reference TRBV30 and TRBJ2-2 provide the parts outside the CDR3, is SQTIHQWPATLVQPVGSPLSLECTVEGTSNPNLYWYRQAAGRGLQLLFYSVGIGQISSEVPQNLSASRPQDRQFILSSKKLLLSDSGFYLCAWSVRDRGTGELFFGEGSRLTVL.

The CDR3 DNA is TGCAGCGTTGCCCCCCCGGGGGGCTCCTACAATGAGCAGTTCTTC. Encoded protein: CSVAPPGGSYNEQFF. The genes are TRBV29-1 and TRBJ2-1; 7 positions agree with TRBD2. This CDR3 region has 15 residues. V dropped 4 bases and J dropped 0; count of bases not matched to a gene: 6. CDR1 is SQVTM, CDR2 ANQGSEA, per germline.

CDR3 coding DNA: TGTGCCAGCAGCTTACCACTAGCGGGCGCCGGGGAGCAGTTCTTC. Amino acid sequence: CASSLPLAGAGEQFF. V and J are TRBV7-2 and TRBJ2-1; 9 bases map to TRBD2. Germline assignment: CDR1 SGHTA and CDR2 FQGNSA. This CDR3 has 15 amino acids. V lost 2 bases and J lost 10; bases outside the gene matches: 9.

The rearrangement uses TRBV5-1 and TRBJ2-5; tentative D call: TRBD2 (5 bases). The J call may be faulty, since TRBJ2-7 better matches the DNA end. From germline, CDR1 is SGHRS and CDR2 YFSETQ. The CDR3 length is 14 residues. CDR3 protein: CASSRTGNTYEQYF. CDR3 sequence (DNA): TGCGCCAGCAGCCGCACGGGGAATACCTACGAGCAGTACTTC.

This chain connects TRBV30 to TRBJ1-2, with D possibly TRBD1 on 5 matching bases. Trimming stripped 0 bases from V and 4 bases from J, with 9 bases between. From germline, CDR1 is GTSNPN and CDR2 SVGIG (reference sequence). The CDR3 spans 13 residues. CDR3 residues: CAWSVSGSYGYTF. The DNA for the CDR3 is TGTGCCTGGAGTGTATCAGGGTCCTATGGCTACACCTTC.

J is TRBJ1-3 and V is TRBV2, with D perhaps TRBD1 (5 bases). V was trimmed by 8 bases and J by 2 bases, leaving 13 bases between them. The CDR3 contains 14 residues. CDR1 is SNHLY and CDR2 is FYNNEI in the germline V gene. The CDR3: CASVERQPGNTIYF. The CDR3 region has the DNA TGTGCCAGCGTGGAGAGACAGCCTGGAAACACCATATATTTT.

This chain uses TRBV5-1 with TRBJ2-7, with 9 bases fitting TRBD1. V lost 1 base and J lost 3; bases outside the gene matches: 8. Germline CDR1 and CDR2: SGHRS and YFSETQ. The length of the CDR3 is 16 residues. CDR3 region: CASSLFQGQGLYEQYF. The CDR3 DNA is TGCGCCAGCAGCTTGTTTCAGGGACAGGGTCTCTACGAGCAGTACTTC.

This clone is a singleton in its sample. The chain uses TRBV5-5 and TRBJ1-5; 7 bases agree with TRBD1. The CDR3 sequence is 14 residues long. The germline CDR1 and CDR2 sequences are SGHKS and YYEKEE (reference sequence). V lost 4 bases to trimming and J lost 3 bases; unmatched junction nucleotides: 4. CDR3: CASSATGINQPQHF. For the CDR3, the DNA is TGTGCCAGCAGCGCGACAGGGATCAATCAGCCCCAGCATTTT. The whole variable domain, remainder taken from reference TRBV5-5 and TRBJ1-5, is DAGVTQSPTHLIKTRGQQVTLRCSPISGHKSVSWYQQVLGQGPQFIFQYYEKEERGRGNFPDRFSARQFPNYSSELNVNALLLGDSALYLCASSATGINQPQHFGDGTRLSIL.

This CDR3 reads CASSVAGSTDTQYF. As DNA, the CDR3 is TGTGCCAGCAGCGTAGCGGGGTCCACAGATACGCAGTATTTT. The rearrangement uses TRBV25-1 and TRBJ2-3; the match to TRBD2 covers 8 bases. This CDR3 has 14 residues. V gave up 6 bases and J gave up 2 bases; unmatched junction bases: 4. In germline, CDR1 is MGHDK, CDR2 SYGVNS. Full variable domain (outside the CDR3, taken from reference TRBV25-1 and TRBJ2-3): EADIYQTPRYLVIGTGKKITLECSQTMGHDKMYWYQQDPGMELHLIHYSYGVNSTEKGDLSSESTVSRIRTEHFPLTLESARPSHTSQYLCASSVAGSTDTQYFGPGTRLTVL.

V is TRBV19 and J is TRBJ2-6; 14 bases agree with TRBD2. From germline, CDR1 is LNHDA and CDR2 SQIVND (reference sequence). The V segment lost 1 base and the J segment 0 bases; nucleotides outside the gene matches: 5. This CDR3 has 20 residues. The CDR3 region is CASSIGGGLAGVSGANVLTF. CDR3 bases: TGTGCCAGTAGTATAGGAGGGGGACTAGCGGGAGTCTCTGGGGCCAACGTCCTGACTTTC. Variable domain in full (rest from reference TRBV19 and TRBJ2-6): DGGITQSPKYLFRKEGQNVTLSCEQNLNHDAMYWYRQDPGQGLRLIYYSQIVNDFQKGDIAEGYSVSREKKESFPLTVTSAQKNPTAFYLCASSIGGGLAGVSGANVLTFGAGSRLTVL.

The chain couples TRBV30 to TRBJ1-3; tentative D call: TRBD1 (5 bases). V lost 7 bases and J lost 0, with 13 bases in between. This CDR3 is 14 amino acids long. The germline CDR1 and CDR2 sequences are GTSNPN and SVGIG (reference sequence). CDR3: CASQGANSGNTIYF. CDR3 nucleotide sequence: TGTGCCTCCCAAGGGGCCAACTCTGGAAACACCATATATTTT.